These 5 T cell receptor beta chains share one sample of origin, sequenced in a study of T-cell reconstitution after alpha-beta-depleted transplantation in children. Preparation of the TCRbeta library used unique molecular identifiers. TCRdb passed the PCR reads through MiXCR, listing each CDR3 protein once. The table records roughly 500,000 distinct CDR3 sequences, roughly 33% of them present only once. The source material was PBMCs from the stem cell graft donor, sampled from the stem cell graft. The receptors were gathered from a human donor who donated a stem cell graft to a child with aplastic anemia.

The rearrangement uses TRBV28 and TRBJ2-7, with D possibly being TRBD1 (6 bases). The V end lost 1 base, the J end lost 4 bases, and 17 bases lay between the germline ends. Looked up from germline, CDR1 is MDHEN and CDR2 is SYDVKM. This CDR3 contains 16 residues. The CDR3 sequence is CASSLSRLGAQYEQYV. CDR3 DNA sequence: TGTGCCAGCAGTTTATCCCGTTTGGGGGCCCAATACGAGCAGTACGTC.

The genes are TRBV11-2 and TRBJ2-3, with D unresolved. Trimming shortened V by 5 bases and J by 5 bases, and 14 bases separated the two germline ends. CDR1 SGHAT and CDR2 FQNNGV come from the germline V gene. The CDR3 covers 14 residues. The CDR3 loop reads CASSLPTHRDTQYF. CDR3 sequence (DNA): TGTGCCAGCAGCCTTCCTACTCATAGAGATACGCAGTATTTT.

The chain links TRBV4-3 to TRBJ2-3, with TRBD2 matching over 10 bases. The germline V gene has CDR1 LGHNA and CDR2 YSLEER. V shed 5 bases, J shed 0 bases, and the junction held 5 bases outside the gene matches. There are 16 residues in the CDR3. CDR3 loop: CASSTGLAPSTDTQYF. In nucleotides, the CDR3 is TGCGCCAGCAGCACGGGACTAGCGCCTAGCACAGATACGCAGTATTTT.

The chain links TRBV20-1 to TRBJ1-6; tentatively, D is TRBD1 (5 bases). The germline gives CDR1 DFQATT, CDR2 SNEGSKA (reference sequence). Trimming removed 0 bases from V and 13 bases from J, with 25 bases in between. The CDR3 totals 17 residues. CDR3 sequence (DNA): TGCAGTGCTAGAGACCGTCGGGCCCTTACACATTGGGGGCCCCTCCACTTT. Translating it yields CSARDRRALTHWGPLHF.

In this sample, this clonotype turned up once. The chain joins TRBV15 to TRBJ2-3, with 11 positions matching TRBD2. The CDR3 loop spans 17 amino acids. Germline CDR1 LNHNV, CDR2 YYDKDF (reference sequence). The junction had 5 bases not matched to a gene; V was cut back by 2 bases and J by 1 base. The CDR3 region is CATSRKLAGVGTDTQYF. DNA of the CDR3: TGTGCCACCAGCAGAAAACTAGCGGGAGTGGGCACAGATACGCAGTATTTT.